The 19 T cell receptor beta chains below were found in one sample sequenced in a study of T-cell reconstitution after alpha-beta-depleted transplantation in children. Library preparation (for TCRbeta) was performed with unique molecular identifiers. TCRdb reanalysed the PCR reads using MiXCR and keeps one entry per CDR3 protein. The sample lists just over 950,000 distinct CDR3 sequences; about 29% were seen once. Specimen: PBMCs, mostly from graft donor cells, collected 360 days after TCRalphabeta/CD19-depleted stem cell transplant. The receptors here all came from a boy under two years old who had a stem cell transplant for SCID, so the T cells may come from the graft donor.

This clonotype occurred a few times. This chain joins TRBV20-1 and TRBJ2-1, with D tentatively TRBD1 (5 bases). The CDR3 spans 15 residues. With 3 bases removed from V and 0 bases from J, the gap between germline ends came to 12 bases. Looked up from germline, CDR1 is DFQATT and CDR2 is SNEGSKA (reference sequence). DNA of the CDR3: TGCAGTGCTAGTATACAGGCCGTCTCCTACAATGAGCAGTTCTTC. Translation gives CSASIQAVSYNEQFF.

The chain uses TRBV6-1 and TRBJ1-1; D may be TRBD1 (5 bases). Germline CDR1 MNHNS, CDR2 SASEGT. Trimming cost V 7 bases and J 3 bases, with 30 bases left between them. The length of the CDR3 is 19 residues. CDR3 in amino acids: CASTKHLWFPEQAYTEAFF. DNA for the CDR3: TGTGCCAGCACGAAACACCTTTGGTTCCCCGAACAGGCGTACACTGAAGCTTTCTTT.

The J gene is TRBJ1-1, the V gene TRBV20-1; D might be TRBD1 (6 bases). In germline, CDR1 is DFQATT, CDR2 SNEGSKA (reference sequence). V dropped 0 bases and J dropped 5 bases, with 13 bases sitting between them. This CDR3 comprises 14 residues. The CDR3 region has the DNA TGCAGTGCTAGAGATGGCAGGGGAAGGACTGAAGCTTTCTTT. Encoded protein: CSARDGRGRTEAFF.

The table lists this clonotype with a count of one. This clone may be a read error of a much larger clone one base away. The gene calls are TRBV2 and TRBJ2-3, with 9 bases that match TRBD1. V was pared by 6 bases and J by 4 bases, with 5 bases of the junction left unmatched. CDR1 is SNHLY, CDR2 FYNNEI, per germline. The CDR3 has 14 amino acids. In DNA form, the CDR3 reads TGTGCCAGCAGGTGGGGACAGGGCGCAGATACGCAGTATTTT. Translation: CASRWGQGADTQYF.

This clonotype was recorded only once. This chain uses TRBV11-2 with TRBJ2-2, with D possibly being TRBD1 or TRBD2 (5 bases each). V was shortened by 7 bases and J by 7 bases, with 22 bases between the two germline ends. This CDR3 is built from 16 residues. Germline values: CDR1 SGHAT, CDR2 FQNNGV. The CDR3 spells CASTQTGPTGYGELFF. In DNA form, the CDR3 reads TGTGCCAGCACCCAAACGGGACCCACCGGTTACGGGGAGCTGTTTTTT.

This clonotype was found a few times. The chain joins TRBV12-3 or TRBV12-4 to TRBJ2-2; D is uncertain. This CDR3 comprises 13 residues. The V and J ends lost 6 bases and 6 bases respectively, with 11 bases between them. The CDR3 reads CASRVTSPGELFF. Here the CDR3 DNA reads TGTGCCAGCAGGGTGACGAGTCCCGGGGAGCTGTTTTTT.

This clonotype was seen many times. The gene calls are TRBV5-1 and TRBJ2-1, with 7 bases identical to TRBD2. V trimming: 0 bases; J trimming: 0 bases; junction bases outside the gene matches: 3. The length of the CDR3 is 16 residues. Looked up from germline, CDR1 is SGHRS and CDR2 is YFSETQ. The CDR3 nucleotides are TGCGCCAGCAGCTTGGGAGCGGGGAGCTCCTACAATGAGCAGTTCTTC. Translating it yields CASSLGAGSSYNEQFF.

V usage is TRBV20-1 and J usage is TRBJ2-7; D not certain. There are 13 residues in the CDR3. V was shortened by 3 bases and J by 3 bases, with 12 bases between the two germline ends. Germline lookup yields CDR1 DFQATT and CDR2 SNEGSKA (reference sequence). Here the CDR3 DNA reads TGCAGTGCTAGTACAAGGAGTGACTACGAGCAGTACTTC. Residues: CSASTRSDYEQYF.

This clonotype was seen once. The chain has TRBV7-3 and TRBJ2-5; D is possibly TRBD2 (5 bases). Trimming removed 5 bases from V and 2 bases from J, with 15 bases in between. The CDR3 runs to 15 residues. CDR1 is SGHTA and CDR2 is FQGTGA in the germline V gene. The CDR3 is CASSPIRGAQETQYF. The CDR3 DNA is TGTGCCAGCAGCCCAATTCGGGGTGCTCAAGAGACCCAGTACTTC.

V is TRBV6-2 or TRBV6-3 and J is TRBJ1-1; 7 nucleotides agree with TRBD1. V shed 6 bases, J shed 0 bases, and the junction held 16 bases outside the gene matches. CDR1 is MNHEY and CDR2 is SVGEGT in the germline V gene. The CDR3 is made up of 18 amino acids. CDR3 residues: CASSTRRQGMGMNTEAFF. CDR3 coding DNA: TGTGCCAGCAGCACGCGAAGACAGGGAATGGGGATGAACACTGAAGCTTTCTTT.

The chain is built from TRBV19 and TRBJ2-3; no clear D gene. Trimming pared 3 bases from V and 3 bases from J, leaving 7 bases between. Germline lookup yields CDR1 LNHDA and CDR2 SQIVND (reference sequence). The CDR3 length is 13 residues. This CDR3 reads CASSIDWTDTQYF. In nucleotides, the CDR3 is TGTGCCAGTAGTATCGACTGGACAGATACGCAGTATTTT.

CDR3 in DNA: TGTGCCAGTAGTAAATCTGGACAGGGAAGTAGTTACGAGCAGTACTTC. Its translation: CASSKSGQGSSYEQYF. This rearrangement joins TRBV19 to TRBJ2-7; 8 bases are a match to TRBD1. V lost 4 bases to trimming and J lost 4 bases; unmatched junction nucleotides: 12. Germline-derived CDR1 and CDR2 are LNHDA and SQIVND (reference sequence). The CDR3 runs to 16 residues.

This clonotype appeared a few times. The chain combines TRBV3-1 with TRBJ2-7, with D unresolved. The V gene's germline CDR1 is LGHDT and CDR2 YNNKEL (reference sequence). Trimming pared 0 bases from V and 1 base from J, leaving 4 bases between. This CDR3 is 13 amino acids long. Here the CDR3 DNA reads TGTGCCAGCAGCCAAGAGGAGTCCTACGAGCAGTACTTC. Protein sequence: CASSQEESYEQYF.

This clonotype was detected many times. The chain is built from TRBV7-2 and TRBJ1-1; D not resolved. CDR3 length equals 15 residues. Trimming stripped 1 base from V and 0 bases from J, with 9 bases between. Looked up from germline, CDR1 is SGHTA and CDR2 is FQGNSA. CDR3 DNA: TGTGCCAGCAGCTTAGTCGCAGGCATGAACACTGAAGCTTTCTTT. The encoded protein is CASSLVAGMNTEAFF.

The chain links TRBV28 to TRBJ2-5; D perhaps matches TRBD2 (6 bases). Trimming left V 6 bases short and J 3 bases short, with 14 bases between. The CDR3 extends over 14 amino acids. Germline-derived CDR1 and CDR2 are MDHEN and SYDVKM. This CDR3 is CASSPGDWKETQYF. In DNA form, the CDR3 reads TGTGCCAGCAGCCCGGGAGATTGGAAAGAGACCCAGTACTTC. The full variable domain, with the rest looked up from reference TRBV28 and TRBJ2-5, is DVKVTQSSRYLVKRTGEKVFLECVQDMDHENMFWYRQDPGLGLRLIYFSYDVKMKEKGDIPEGYSVSREKKERFSLILESASTNQTSMYLCASSPGDWKETQYFGPGTRLLVL.

The V call is TRBV27, the J call TRBJ2-3; TRBD2 matches at 7 bases. The CDR3 runs to 15 residues. Per germline, CDR1 MNHEY and CDR2 SMNVEV (reference sequence). The V gene end was trimmed by 4 bases and the J gene end by 1 base; junction bases not matched to a gene: 5. The CDR3 DNA sequence: TGTGCCAGCAGTTCCCTCCGGGGGGGCACAGATACGCAGTATTTT. Translating gives CASSSLRGGTDTQYF.

The chain combines TRBV3-1 with TRBJ2-7, with TRBD1 matching 7 bases. Germline V gene data show CDR1 as LGHDT and CDR2 as YNNKEL (reference sequence). The CDR3 runs to 15 residues. J lost 9 bases, V lost 1 base, and 12 bases had no gene match. As DNA, the CDR3 is TGTGCCAGCAGCCAAGTTGAAGGGGGCCGGCTGGGGCAGTACTTC. Protein sequence: CASSQVEGGRLGQYF.

The V gene is TRBV10-3, the J gene TRBJ2-5; D is unresolved. V was cut by 3 bases and J by 6 bases, with 14 bases left in between. The length of the CDR3 is 14 residues. The germline V gene encodes CDR1 ENHRY and CDR2 SYGVKD. The CDR3 is CAISDHTGLKTQYF. DNA of the CDR3: TGTGCCATCAGTGACCATACCGGGTTAAAGACCCAGTACTTC.

This rearrangement joins TRBV9 to TRBJ2-3; D assignment may be TRBD1 or TRBD2 (5 bases each). This CDR3 is built from 15 residues. From germline, CDR1 is SGDLS and CDR2 YYNGEE. Trimming shortened V by 0 bases and J by 5 bases, and 13 bases separated the two germline ends. The CDR3 DNA reads as TGTGCCAGCAGCGTAGATGGGACCAGGAAAGATACGCAGTATTTT. Encoded protein: CASSVDGTRKDTQYF.